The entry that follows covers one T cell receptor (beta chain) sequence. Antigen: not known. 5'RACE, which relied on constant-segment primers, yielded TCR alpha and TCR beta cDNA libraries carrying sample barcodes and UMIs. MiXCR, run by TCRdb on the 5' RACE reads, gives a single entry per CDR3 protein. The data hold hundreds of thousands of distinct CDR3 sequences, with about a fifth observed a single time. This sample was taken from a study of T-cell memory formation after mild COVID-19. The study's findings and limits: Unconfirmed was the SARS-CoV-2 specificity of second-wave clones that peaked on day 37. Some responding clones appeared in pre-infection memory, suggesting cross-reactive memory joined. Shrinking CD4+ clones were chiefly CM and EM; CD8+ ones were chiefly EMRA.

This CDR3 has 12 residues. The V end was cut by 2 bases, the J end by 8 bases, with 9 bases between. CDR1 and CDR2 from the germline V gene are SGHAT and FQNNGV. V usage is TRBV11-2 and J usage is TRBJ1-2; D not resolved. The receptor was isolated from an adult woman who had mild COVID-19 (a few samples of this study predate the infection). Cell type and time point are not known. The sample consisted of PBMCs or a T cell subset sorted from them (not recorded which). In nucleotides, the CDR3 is TGTGCCAGCAGCTTATCGGCAGACGGCTACACCTTC. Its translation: CASSLSADGYTF.